This entry describes one T cell receptor beta chain. Antigen: not known. The data were produced by immunoSEQ multiplex PCR, yet TCRdb's version contains in-frame clones alone and is incomplete. The repertoire consists of hundreds of thousands of clones, with around 90% occurring once and the leading ten covering roughly 3.1%. These data belong to a study of Ad26.COV2.S vaccination and SARS-CoV-2 variants. The study, taken as a whole, reports: Placebo recipients showed lower spike-specific TCR breadth than vaccinees.

Treatment meaning: roughly 20 received Ad26.COV2.S at low or high dose, single or two shots; 5 received placebo; per-sample allocation not given. Samples were taken on day 63 after the first vaccine or placebo injection. Immunization relied on an Ad26 vector, which expressed Wuhan-strain SARS-CoV-2 spike. The germline V gene encodes CDR1 MNHNS and CDR2 SASEGT. Trimming took 2 bases from V and 9 from J, leaving 11 bases between them. This CDR3 has 13 amino acids. This receptor was obtained from a person between 18 and 59 years old who received the Ad26.COV2.S COVID-19 vaccine or a placebo. This specimen consisted of peripheral blood, obtained in a trial of Ad26.COV2.S vaccine versus placebo. V gene TRBV6-1 combines with J gene TRBJ2-1, with D maybe TRBD1 (5 bases). CDR3 region: CASSETQVFEQFF. CDR3 DNA sequence: TGTGCCAGCAGTGAAACACAGGTATTTGAGCAGTTCTTC.